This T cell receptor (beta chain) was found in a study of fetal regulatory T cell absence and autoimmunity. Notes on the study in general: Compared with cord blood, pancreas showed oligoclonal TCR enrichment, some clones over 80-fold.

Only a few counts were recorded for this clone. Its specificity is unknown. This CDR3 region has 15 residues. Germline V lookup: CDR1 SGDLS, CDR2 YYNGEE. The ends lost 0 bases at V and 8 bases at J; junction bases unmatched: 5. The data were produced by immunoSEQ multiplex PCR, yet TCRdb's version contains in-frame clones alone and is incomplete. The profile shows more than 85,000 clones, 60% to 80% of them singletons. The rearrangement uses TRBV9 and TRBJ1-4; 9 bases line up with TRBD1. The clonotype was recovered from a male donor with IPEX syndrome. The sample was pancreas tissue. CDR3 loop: CASSVGDRAQEKLFF. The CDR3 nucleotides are TGTGCCAGCAGCGTAGGGGACAGGGCACAAGAAAAACTGTTTTTT.